The 24 T cell receptor beta chains presented below share a single source sample, sequenced in a study of blood T cell repertoires in COVID-19. Assay used: immunoSEQ multiplex PCR; TCRdb lists only in-frame clones, some missing. The data show around 140,000 clones, with roughly 87% seen just once and 0.9% to 0.95% held by the top ten. The sample taken for sequencing was peripheral blood. All receptors come from a woman between 50 and 59 years old with acute or convalescent COVID-19.

The V and J genes are TRBV30 and TRBJ2-3, with a tentative D call TRBD1 (5 bases). Germline CDR1 is GTSNPN and CDR2 is SVGIG (reference sequence). Trimming took 2 bases from V and 5 from J, leaving 14 bases between them. CDR3 size: 14 residues. CDR3 in amino acids: CAWSLGGAGDTQYF. The CDR3 DNA reads as TGTGCCTGGAGTTTGGGTGGGGCTGGAGATACGCAGTATTTT.

This clone was seen once. The chain uses TRBV5-1 and TRBJ2-4; 11 positions match TRBD2. CDR3 size: 14 residues. CDR1 SGHRS and CDR2 YFSETQ come from the germline V gene. V lost 2 bases, J lost 8 bases, and 3 bases stayed unmatched. CDR3 sequence (DNA): TGCGCCAGCAGCTTTAGCGGGGGGGCAGACATTCAGTACTTC. It codes for CASSFSGGADIQYF.

This chain uses TRBV28 with TRBJ1-4, with D perhaps TRBD1 (5 bases). CDR3 size: 14 residues. The germline gives CDR1 MDHEN, CDR2 SYDVKM. V lost 6 bases and J 0 bases, leaving 8 bases between the germline ends. The CDR3 DNA reads TGTGCCAGCAGCCGACAGTCAACTAATGAAAAACTGTTTTTT. Its protein product is CASSRQSTNEKLFF.

The chain recombines TRBV5-6 with TRBJ2-7; the D is unclear. The V gene lost 0 bases and the J gene lost 5 bases, with 6 bases spanning the gap. The CDR3 is 12 amino acids. Germline CDR1 reads SGHDT; CDR2 reads YYEEEE. In DNA, the CDR3 is TGTGCCAGCAGCTTGGTGGGCCACGAGCAGTACTTC. Its translation: CASSLVGHEQYF.

This chain links TRBV30 with TRBJ1-6; TRBD1 matches at 7 bases. J gave up 7 bases and V 4 bases, and 10 bases lay outside the gene matches. The CDR3 is 15 amino acids. Germline CDR1 reads GTSNPN; CDR2 reads SVGIG (reference sequence). The DNA of the CDR3 is TGTGCCTGGAAGATACAGGGGCTTGGGAATTCACCCCTCCACTTT. Its protein product is CAWKIQGLGNSPLHF.

The chain uses TRBV29-1 and TRBJ2-7; a weak D match, TRBD2 (6 bases). The CDR3 spans 12 residues. Between the trimmed V and J ends, which lost 6 bases and 2 bases, there was a span of 11 bases. CDR1 is SQVTM and CDR2 is ANQGSEA in the germline V gene. CDR3 nucleotide sequence: TGCAGCGTCGCGGGACTCGCCTACGAGCAGTACTTC. It specifies CSVAGLAYEQYF.

The chain carries TRBV30 and TRBJ2-3; maybe TRBD2 (5 bases). Germline assignment: CDR1 GTSNPN and CDR2 SVGIG (reference sequence). CDR3 size: 15 residues. V was shortened by 5 bases and J by 2 bases, with 17 bases between the two germline ends. The CDR3: CAWGRTGLHTDTQYF. The CDR3 region has the DNA TGTGCCTGGGGCCGGACTGGATTACACACAGATACGCAGTATTTT.

J is TRBJ2-7 and V is TRBV6-6; TRBD2 agrees at 9 bases. V gave up 2 bases and J gave up 6 bases; unmatched junction bases: 11. CDR1 is MNHNY, CDR2 SVGAGI, per germline (reference sequence). The CDR3 length is 16 residues. CDR3: CASSYGSLAGEGEQYF. CDR3 sequence (DNA): TGTGCCAGCAGTTACGGTTCATTAGCGGGAGAGGGCGAGCAGTACTTC.

This clone occurred a few times. The chain combines TRBV7-2 with TRBJ2-2, with D possibly TRBD2 on 5 matching bases. Looked up from germline, CDR1 is SGHTA and CDR2 is FQGNSA. The CDR3 runs 15 residues. V lost 5 bases to trimming and J lost 5 bases, with 15 bases between them. The CDR3 DNA reads as TGTGCCAGCAGCCCCCTAACTAGTGTTACCGGGGAGCTGTTTTTT. It is translated as CASSPLTSVTGELFF.

The CDR3 DNA reads as TGTGCCACCAGTGATTCTCTGTTCAAGGGGCGCATTTCACCCCTCCACTTT. Residues: CATSDSLFKGRISPLHF. V usage is TRBV24-1 and J usage is TRBJ1-6; D perhaps matches TRBD1 (5 bases). CDR1 is KGHDR and CDR2 is SFDVKD in the germline V gene. The CDR3 covers 17 residues. V shed 2 bases and J shed 9 bases, with 19 bases lying between them.

V is TRBV5-4 and J is TRBJ2-2; no reliable D call. CDR1 is SGHNT, CDR2 YYREEE, per germline (reference sequence). There are 14 residues in the CDR3. Trimming took off 0 bases at V and 3 bases at J, with 6 bases between the two ends. Here the CDR3 reads CASSLGSHTGELFF. The CDR3 DNA reads as TGTGCCAGCAGCTTGGGTAGCCACACCGGGGAGCTGTTTTTT.

This clone was seen many times. The chain is built from TRBV27 and TRBJ1-2, with 7 bases that match TRBD1. This CDR3 is 14 amino acids long. Germline assignment: CDR1 MNHEY and CDR2 SMNVEV (reference sequence). The J segment lost 4 bases and the V segment lost 8 bases, leaving 10 bases of the junction unmatched. CDR3 nucleotide sequence: TGTGCCAGCGGCCCACAGGGGAAAGGCTATGGCTACACCTTC. Protein product: CASGPQGKGYGYTF.

This chain uses TRBV19 with TRBJ2-7; TRBD2 agrees at 14 bases. The CDR3 runs 13 residues. Germline-derived CDR1 and CDR2 are LNHDA and SQIVND (reference sequence). The V and J ends lost 8 bases and 3 bases, in that order; junction bases with no gene match: 0. The CDR3 DNA follows: TGTGCCAGTGGGACTAGCGGGGGCTACGAGCAGTACTTC. This sequence encodes CASGTSGGYEQYF.

This rearrangement joins TRBV12-2 to TRBJ2-2; TRBD1, the table's D call, was not compared with the DNA. TRBV12-2 is deemed a pseudogene. The CDR3 runs 15 residues. CDR3 DNA: TGTGCAAGTCCCTCGGAGGGGGCCAACACCGGGGAGCTGTTTTTT. Amino acids: CASPSEGANTGELFF.

This sequence joins TRBV11-2 and TRBJ1-2; D possibly corresponds to TRBD1 (5 bases). The CDR3 totals 13 residues. CDR1 and CDR2 (germline): SGHAT, FQNNGV. Trimming removed 3 bases from V and 4 bases from J, with 9 bases in between. Written as DNA, the CDR3 is TGTGCCAGCAGCTTCGGGGGAAGCTATGGCTACACCTTC. Translation gives CASSFGGSYGYTF.

The rearrangement links TRBV15 to TRBJ2-5; the match to TRBD2 covers 14 bases. There are 15 residues in the CDR3. V shed 7 bases and J 3 bases; nucleotides not matched to a gene: 4. The V gene's germline CDR1 is LNHNV and CDR2 YYDKDF (reference sequence). The CDR3 DNA reads as TGTGCCACCAACAAGGGACTAGCGGGAGAAGAGACCCAGTACTTC. Encoded protein: CATNKGLAGEETQYF.

V and J are TRBV7-2 and TRBJ2-7; D is undetermined. Germline-derived CDR1 and CDR2 are SGHTA and FQGNSA. Deletions cut 6 bases from V and 0 bases from J, with 15 bases between. The CDR3 totals 15 residues. The CDR3 region has the DNA TGTGCCAGCAGGCATCTATTGCGGCCCTCCTACGAGCAGTACTTC. Translated: CASRHLLRPSYEQYF.

The gene calls are TRBV19 and TRBJ1-1; 10 bases align to TRBD1. The V segment lost 6 bases and the J segment 1 base; nucleotides outside the gene matches: 2. This CDR3 has 14 amino acids. Germline values: CDR1 LNHDA, CDR2 SQIVND (reference sequence). In DNA, the CDR3 is TGTGCCAGTAGGACAGGGGGCTGGAACACTGAAGCTTTCTTT. Translating gives CASRTGGWNTEAFF. Drawing the rest from reference TRBV19 and TRBJ1-1, the complete variable domain is DGGITQSPKYLFRKEGQNVTLSCEQNLNHDAMYWYRQDPGQGLRLIYYSQIVNDFQKGDIAEGYSVSREKKESFPLTVTSAQKNPTAFYLCASRTGGWNTEAFFGQGTRLTVV.

The chain recombines TRBV2 with TRBJ2-1; 13 nucleotides match TRBD2. The CDR3 covers 15 residues. CDR1 is SNHLY, CDR2 FYNNEI, per germline. Trimming removed 8 bases from V and 8 bases from J; junction bases left unmatched: 9. CDR3 sequence: CASWRGLAGRDEQFF. The CDR3 nucleotides read TGTGCCAGCTGGAGGGGACTAGCGGGAAGGGATGAGCAGTTCTTC.

V gene TRBV19 combines with J gene TRBJ1-2; 10 bases map to TRBD1. After removal of 6 bases from V and 0 bases from J, the junction contained 7 bases not matched to a gene. Germline loops: CDR1 LNHDA, CDR2 SQIVND (reference sequence). CDR3 length equals 16 residues. CDR3 sequence (DNA): TGTGCCAGTAGCCCGGGACAGGGGTTAACTAACTATGGCTACACCTTC. Translating gives CASSPGQGLTNYGYTF. The variable domain in full, with the rest retrieved from reference TRBV19 and TRBJ1-2, is DGGITQSPKYLFRKEGQNVTLSCEQNLNHDAMYWYRQDPGQGLRLIYYSQIVNDFQKGDIAEGYSVSREKKESFPLTVTSAQKNPTAFYLCASSPGQGLTNYGYTFGSGTRLTVV.

This clone was observed a few times. The gene calls are TRBV7-7 and TRBJ2-2, with D possibly matching TRBD1 (6 bases). This CDR3 region has 16 residues. Germline values: CDR1 SSHAT, CDR2 FNYEAQ (reference sequence). Trimming removed 3 bases from V and 3 bases from J, with 14 bases in between. The CDR3, as DNA: TGTGCCAGCAGCTTCCCACAGGGAATCGACACCGGGGAGCTGTTTTTT. Translating gives CASSFPQGIDTGELFF.

Comments on this clone: Germline and junction disagree at one end, which may indicate a read error. The rearrangement joins TRBV11-2 to TRBJ1-2, with TRBD1 matching 7 bases. The CDR3 loop spans 12 amino acids. CDR1 and CDR2 from the germline V gene are SGHAT and FQNNGV. CDR3 amino acids: CASSGRDRGHIF. CDR3 bases: TGTGCCAGCTCAGGTCGGGACAGAGGCCACATCTTC.

The chain links TRBV10-3 to TRBJ2-1, with D maybe TRBD1 (5 bases). This CDR3 has 12 residues. From germline, CDR1 is ENHRY and CDR2 SYGVKD. Trimming stripped 6 bases from V and 8 bases from J, with 11 bases between. CDR3 sequence reads: CAIRAGWDEQFF. The DNA of the CDR3 is TGTGCCATCAGGGCAGGGTGGGATGAGCAGTTCTTC.

V and J are TRBV4-2 and TRBJ2-1, with D possibly matching TRBD1 (6 bases). Germline V gives CDR1 LGHNA, CDR2 YNFKEQ. Trimming cost V 2 bases and J 2 bases, with 16 bases left between them. The CDR3 extends over 17 amino acids. CDR3 nucleotides: TGTGCCAGCAGCCAACATTCAGGGGTGAGGCCCTACAATGAGCAGTTCTTC. Protein: CASSQHSGVRPYNEQFF.